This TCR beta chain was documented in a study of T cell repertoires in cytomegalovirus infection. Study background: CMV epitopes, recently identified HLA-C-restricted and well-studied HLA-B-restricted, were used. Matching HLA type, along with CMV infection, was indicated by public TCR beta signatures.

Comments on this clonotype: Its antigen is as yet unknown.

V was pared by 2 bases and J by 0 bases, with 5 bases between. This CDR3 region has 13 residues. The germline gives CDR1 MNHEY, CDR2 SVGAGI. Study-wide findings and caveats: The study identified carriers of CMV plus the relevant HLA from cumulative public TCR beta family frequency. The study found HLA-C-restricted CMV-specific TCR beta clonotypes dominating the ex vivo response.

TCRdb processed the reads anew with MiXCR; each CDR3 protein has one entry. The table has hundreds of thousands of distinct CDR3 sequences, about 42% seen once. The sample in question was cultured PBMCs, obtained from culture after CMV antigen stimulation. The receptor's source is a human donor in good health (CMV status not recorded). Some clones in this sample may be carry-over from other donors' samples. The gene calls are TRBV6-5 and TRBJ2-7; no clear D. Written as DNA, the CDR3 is TGTGCCAGCAGTTACCAGTTCTCCTACGAGCAGTACTTC. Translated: CASSYQFSYEQYF.